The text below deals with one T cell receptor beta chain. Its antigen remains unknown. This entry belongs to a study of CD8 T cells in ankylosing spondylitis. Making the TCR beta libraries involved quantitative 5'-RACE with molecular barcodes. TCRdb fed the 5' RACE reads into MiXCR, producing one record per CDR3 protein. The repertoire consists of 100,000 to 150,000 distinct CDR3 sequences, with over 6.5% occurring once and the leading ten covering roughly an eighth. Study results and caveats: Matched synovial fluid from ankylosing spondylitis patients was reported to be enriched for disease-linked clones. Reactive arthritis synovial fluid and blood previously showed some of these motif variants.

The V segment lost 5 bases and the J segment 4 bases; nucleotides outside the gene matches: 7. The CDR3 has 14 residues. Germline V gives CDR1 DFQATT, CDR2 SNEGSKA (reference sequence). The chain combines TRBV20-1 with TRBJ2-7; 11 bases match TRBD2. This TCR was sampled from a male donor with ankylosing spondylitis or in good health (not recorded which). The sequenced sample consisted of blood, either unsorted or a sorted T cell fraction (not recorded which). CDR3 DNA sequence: TGCAGTGCTTGGGTAGCGGGAGGGGATTACGAGCAGTACTTC. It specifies CSAWVAGGDYEQYF.